A selection of T cell receptor beta chains follows, all from one sample in a study of blood T cells in healthy people across ages. TCRdb itself ran the 5' RACE reads through MiXCR, one entry per CDR3 protein. This repertoire shows hundreds of thousands of distinct CDR3 sequences, around 45% found once; its top ten account for about 19%. Material for sequencing was blood. Receptors were obtained from a man aged 60 to 69 in good health. The CDR3 runs from the conserved cysteine through the conserved F or W. D genes are given only for firm matches. Not every row has a clone size; where given, it reads once, few, many or a size class.

TRBD1	.	TRBV27	21	TRBJ1-4	CASSLYSRPTGADTTNEKLFF	TGTGCCAGCAGTTTATATTCCCGCCCAACAGGGGCCGATACAACTAATGAAAAACTGTTTTTT
.	.	TRBV18	13	TRBJ2-1	CASSPPPGYEQFF	TGTGCCAGCTCACCACCGCCAGGGTATGAGCAGTTCTTC
.	.	TRBV6-2/TRBV6-3	15	TRBJ2-7	CASSNRDKLSYEQYF	TGTGCCAGCAGTAACCGGGACAAACTCTCCTACGAGCAGTACTTC
TRBD2	.	TRBV20-1	16	TRBJ2-1	CSARDRGAGGQNEQFF	TGCAGTGCTAGAGATCGAGGGGCGGGGGGGCAGAATGAGCAGTTCTTC
TRBD1	once	TRBV5-1	16	TRBJ1-1	CASSFAPQGRDTEAFF	TGCGCCAGCAGCTTTGCTCCACAGGGGAGGGACACTGAAGCTTTCTTT
TRBD2	few	TRBV7-9	17	TRBJ2-7	CASSLARAGARDYEQYF	TGTGCCAGCAGCTTAGCGCGGGCGGGAGCGAGGGACTACGAGCAGTACTTC
TRBD2	few	TRBV20-1	17	TRBJ2-5	CSARDLVAGTSRETQYF	TGCAGTGCTAGAGACCTCGTCGCCGGGACTAGCCGGGAGACCCAGTACTTC
.	.	TRBV29-1	15	TRBJ1-5	CSVAMAGVPNQPQHF	TGCAGCGTTGCCATGGCAGGGGTCCCCAATCAGCCCCAGCATTTT
.	few	TRBV3-1	13	TRBJ2-5	CASRGGAGETQYF	TGTGCCAGCAGGGGGGGGGCAGGGGAGACCCAGTACTTC
.	.	TRBV6-1	13	TRBJ2-1	CAGTPGVAYEQFF	TGTGCCGGCACCCCGGGGGTGGCCTACGAGCAGTTCTTC
TRBD2	few	TRBV6-1	15	TRBJ2-1	CASSLISGGGNEQFF	TGTGCCAGCAGTCTGATTAGCGGGGGGGGCAATGAGCAGTTCTTC